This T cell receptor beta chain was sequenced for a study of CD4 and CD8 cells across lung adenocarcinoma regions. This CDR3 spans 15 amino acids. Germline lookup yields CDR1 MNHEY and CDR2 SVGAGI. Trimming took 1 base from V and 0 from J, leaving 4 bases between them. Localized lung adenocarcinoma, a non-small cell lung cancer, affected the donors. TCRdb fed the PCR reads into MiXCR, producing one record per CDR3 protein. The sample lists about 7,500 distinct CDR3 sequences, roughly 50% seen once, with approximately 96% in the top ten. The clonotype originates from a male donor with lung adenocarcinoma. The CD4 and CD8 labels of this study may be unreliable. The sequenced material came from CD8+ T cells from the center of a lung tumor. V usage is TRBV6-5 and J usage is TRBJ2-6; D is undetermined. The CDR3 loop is CASSYLSSGANVLTF. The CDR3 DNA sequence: TGTGCCAGCAGTTACTTGAGCTCTGGGGCCAACGTCCTGACTTTC.